Following are 20 T cell receptor beta chains from one sample sequenced in a study of T-cell reconstitution after alpha-beta-depleted transplantation in children. The TCRbeta library incorporated unique molecular identifiers. TCRdb redid the calling of the PCR reads with MiXCR, one entry per CDR3 protein. The data show about 610,000 distinct CDR3 sequences, with roughly 10% seen just once and approximately 4.1% held by the top ten. The material was PBMCs from the stem cell graft donor, obtained from the stem cell graft. Receptors originate from a human donor who donated a stem cell graft to a child with acute myeloid leukemia.

The chain carries TRBV7-3 and TRBJ2-3, with TRBD2 identical over 15 bases. Germline loops: CDR1 SGHTA, CDR2 FQGTGA. The CDR3 is 17 residues long. After removal of 5 bases from V and 4 bases from J, the junction contained 7 bases not matched to a gene. The CDR3 is CASSPRTSGRAPDTQYF. The CDR3 region has the DNA TGTGCCAGCAGCCCGCGGACTAGCGGGAGGGCCCCAGATACGCAGTATTTT.

This clonotype has just a few counts. The rearrangement joins TRBV30 to TRBJ2-7; unclear D gene. This CDR3 is built from 12 residues. Per germline, CDR1 GTSNPN and CDR2 SVGIG (reference sequence). V was clipped by 1 base and J by 4 bases, with 8 bases between them. DNA of the CDR3: TGTGCCTGGAGTGGTTTGAATTACGAGCAGTACTTC. Translated: CAWSGLNYEQYF. Supplemented by reference TRBV30 and TRBJ2-7, the full variable domain reads SQTIHQWPATLVQPVGSPLSLECTVEGTSNPNLYWYRQAAGRGLQLLFYSVGIGQISSEVPQNLSASRPQDRQFILSSKKLLLSDSGFYLCAWSGLNYEQYFGPGTRLTVT.

This chain uses TRBV6-1 with TRBJ1-5; 10 positions agree with TRBD1. V trimming: 7 bases; J trimming: 5 bases; junction bases outside the gene matches: 8. The CDR3 runs to 15 residues. CDR1 and CDR2 from the germline V gene are MNHNS and SASEGT. In DNA form, the CDR3 reads TGTGCCAGCACCAAGGACAGGGGGATAGATCAGCCCCAGCATTTT. Amino acids: CASTKDRGIDQPQHF.

The V gene is TRBV29-1, the J gene TRBJ2-5, with a possible D match to TRBD2 (6 bases). Germline V gives CDR1 SQVTM, CDR2 ANQGSEA. Trimming shortened V by 6 bases and J by 1 base, and 9 bases separated the two germline ends. The CDR3 length is 12 residues. CDR3 nucleotide sequence: TGCAGCGTACTGGGACTCCAAGAGACCCAGTACTTC. It codes for CSVLGLQETQYF.

This clonotype was seen at least ten times. This CDR3 reads CASSSVTLTQYF. Here the CDR3 DNA reads TGTGCCAGCAGCTCCGTCACTCTGACCCAGTACTTC. This chain uses TRBV7-9 with TRBJ2-5; D not resolved. Germline V gives CDR1 SEHNR, CDR2 FQNEAQ (reference sequence). V gave up 4 bases and J gave up 7 bases, with 10 bases separating them. The CDR3 covers 12 residues.

This clonotype has more than one count but fewer than ten. CDR3 nucleotide sequence: TGTGCCAGCAGTTACTCAGGACAGGGGAGGTACGAGCAGTACTTC. It is translated as CASSYSGQGRYEQYF. The V gene is TRBV6-5, the J gene TRBJ2-7; 9 positions agree with TRBD1. Trimming cost V 0 bases and J 4 bases; bases outside gene matches: 4. This CDR3 region has 15 residues. Germline V gives CDR1 MNHEY, CDR2 SVGAGI.

This clonotype showed up just a few times. This chain connects TRBV18 to TRBJ1-5, with D tentatively TRBD1 (5 bases). Between the trimmed V and J ends, which lost 6 bases and 4 bases, there was a span of 10 bases. The CDR3 is 13 residues long. Germline-derived CDR1 and CDR2 are KGHSH and LQKENI. The CDR3 DNA sequence: TGTGCCAGCTCGGGGGTAGAGAATCAGCCCCAGCATTTT. Translation gives CASSGVENQPQHF.

This chain links TRBV27 with TRBJ2-1, with 10 positions matching TRBD2. V dropped 8 bases and J dropped 6; count of bases not matched to a gene: 4. The CDR3 extends over 13 amino acids. The V gene's germline CDR1 is MNHEY and CDR2 SMNVEV (reference sequence). The CDR3 bases are TGTGCCAGCTGCGCTAGCGGGAGCAATGAGCAGTTCTTC. It translates to CASCASGSNEQFF.

This clonotype was detected ten times or more. V and J are TRBV12-3 or TRBV12-4 and TRBJ2-1; TRBD1 agrees at 7 bases. V shed 8 bases, J shed 4 bases, and the junction held 5 bases outside the gene matches. This CDR3 region has 13 residues. As DNA, the CDR3 is TGTGCCAGCCTGGACAGGAGATACAATGAGCAGTTCTTC. This translates into CASLDRRYNEQFF.

In DNA form, the CDR3 reads TGTGCCAGCTCACCCATCGCGGGACAGGGGGCAGACACCATATATTTT. Its protein is CASSPIAGQGADTIYF. The chain recombines TRBV18 with TRBJ1-3, with 12 bases lining up with TRBD1. Germline lookup yields CDR1 KGHSH and CDR2 LQKENI. The junction had 8 bases not matched to a gene; V was cut back by 3 bases and J by 8 bases. The CDR3 has 16 residues.

The CDR3 loop reads CASRRTHGQGAFGYTF. CDR3 nucleotide sequence: TGTGCCAGCAGGCGAACTCACGGACAGGGGGCATTTGGCTACACCTTC. This chain links TRBV6-1 with TRBJ1-2, with 11 bases aligning to TRBD1. V trimming: 6 bases; J trimming: 7 bases; junction bases outside the gene matches: 13. There are 16 residues in the CDR3. Germline loops: CDR1 MNHNS, CDR2 SASEGT.

The V gene is TRBV12-3 or TRBV12-4, the J gene TRBJ2-1; D possibly corresponds to TRBD2 (5 bases). This CDR3 region has 15 residues. With 1 base removed from V and 10 bases from J, the gap between germline ends came to 17 bases. In nucleotides, the CDR3 is TGTGCCAGCAGTTTAGGGCAGGCCCCCCCGGGGGAGCAGTTCTTC. This translates into CASSLGQAPPGEQFF.

This clonotype was found a few times. This chain uses TRBV7-9 with TRBJ2-3; 7 bases are shared with TRBD1. The CDR3 has 15 amino acids. Germline lookup yields CDR1 SEHNR and CDR2 FQNEAQ (reference sequence). J was trimmed by 3 bases and V by 3 bases; bases with no gene match: 6. In DNA, the CDR3 is TGTGCCAGCAGCTTTAGACAGGGACGGACAGATACGCAGTATTTT. This sequence encodes CASSFRQGRTDTQYF.

Worth noting for this clonotype: Compared with germline, one end of the junction differs, possibly owing to a read error. V is TRBV27 and J is TRBJ1-5; 10 nucleotides match TRBD1. Germline V gene data show CDR1 as MNHEY and CDR2 as SMNVEV (reference sequence). CDR3 length: 15 amino acids. Here the CDR3 reads CASSPVGQGPQAQHF. The DNA of the CDR3 is TGTGCCAGCAGTCCAGTGGGACAGGGGCCTCAGGCCCAGCATTTT.

A few counts support this clonotype. The chain joins TRBV20-1 to TRBJ2-4, with D uncertain. Germline assignment: CDR1 DFQATT and CDR2 SNEGSKA (reference sequence). CDR3 size: 13 residues. With 4 bases removed from V and 4 bases from J, the gap between germline ends came to 11 bases. CDR3 nucleotides: TGCAGTGCTATGTGGCGAGAAAAAAACATTCAGTACTTC. Translating it yields CSAMWREKNIQYF.

The chain uses TRBV7-2 and TRBJ2-3; either TRBD1 or TRBD2 may fit D (5 bases each). This CDR3 contains 13 residues. V gave up 2 bases and J gave up 4 bases, with 7 bases separating them. The germline V gene has CDR1 SGHTA and CDR2 FQGNSA. The CDR3 sequence: CASSLWGSDTQYF. DNA of the CDR3: TGTGCCAGCAGCTTATGGGGGTCAGATACGCAGTATTTT.

The V and J genes are TRBV7-2 and TRBJ2-3; D gene ambiguous. V was pared by 1 base and J by 0 bases, with 8 bases between. The CDR3 covers 15 residues. Germline CDR1 is SGHTA and CDR2 is FQGNSA. DNA of the CDR3: TGTGCCAGCAGCTTAGGCTGGCGGAGCACAGATACGCAGTATTTT. Its translation: CASSLGWRSTDTQYF.

The rearrangement joins TRBV10-3 to TRBJ2-2, with TRBD2 identical over 12 bases. J was trimmed by 9 bases and V by 6 bases; bases with no gene match: 11. Per germline, CDR1 ENHRY and CDR2 SYGVKD. This CDR3 comprises 16 residues. As DNA, the CDR3 is TGTGCCATCAGGAGGACTAGCGGGACAATGAGGCGGGAGCTGTTTTTT. This gives the protein CAIRRTSGTMRRELFF.

The V call is TRBV30, the J call TRBJ1-1; TRBD1 is a possible D gene (5 bases). The germline V and J ends were trimmed by 0 bases and 8 bases, with 16 bases remaining between them. CDR1 is GTSNPN and CDR2 is SVGIG in the germline V gene (reference sequence). The CDR3 has 14 amino acids. CDR3 in DNA: TGTGCCTGGAGTGTACTATGGGGGGGGGAAGAAGCTTTCTTT. It codes for CAWSVLWGGEEAFF.

The V and J genes are TRBV23-1 and TRBJ1-1; D is perhaps TRBD1 (5 bases). TRBV23-1 is annotated as an ORF whose role is uncertain. V shed 1 base and J shed 0 bases, with 21 bases lying between them. CDR3 size: 19 residues. The CDR3 region has the DNA TGCGCCAGCAGTCAATTTAAGACAGAAAACTTAGCTCTGAACACTGAAGCTTTCTTT. Amino acid sequence: CASSQFKTENLALNTEAFF.